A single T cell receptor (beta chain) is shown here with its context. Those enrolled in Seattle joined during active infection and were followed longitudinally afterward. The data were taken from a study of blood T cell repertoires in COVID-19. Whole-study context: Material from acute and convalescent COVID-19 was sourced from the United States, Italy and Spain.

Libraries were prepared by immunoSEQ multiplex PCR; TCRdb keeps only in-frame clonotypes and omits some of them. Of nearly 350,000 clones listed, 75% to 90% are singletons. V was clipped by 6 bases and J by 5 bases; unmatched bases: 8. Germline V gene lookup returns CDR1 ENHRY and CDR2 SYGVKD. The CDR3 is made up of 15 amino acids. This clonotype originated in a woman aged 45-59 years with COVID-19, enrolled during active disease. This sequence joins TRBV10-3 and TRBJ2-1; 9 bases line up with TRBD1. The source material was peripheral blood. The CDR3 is CAISAGTGMNNEQFF. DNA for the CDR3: TGTGCCATCAGCGCCGGGACAGGGATGAACAATGAGCAGTTCTTC.